This record looks at one T cell receptor (beta chain) sequence and its context. The antigen is not known. Profiled with immunoSEQ multiplex PCR; TCRdb holds only in-frame clones, not every one. The repertoire consists of 85,000 to 90,000 clones, with roughly 89% occurring once and the leading ten covering roughly 5.1%. Unmatched junction bases numbered 4, after V lost 4 bases and J lost 6 bases. The CDR3 runs to 15 residues. Germline CDR1 reads SGHVS; CDR2 reads FQNEAQ. The sample originates from a study of T cell responses to AZD1222 COVID-19 vaccine. Study observations and caveats: Seropositive AZD1222 recipients at baseline numbered only six or seven. There were repertoire samples only from the period after the peak T cell response. White British people made up most donors, females outnumbered males, and clonal diversity was possibly underestimated.

This receptor was obtained from an adult who received the AZD1222 COVID-19 vaccine. This sequence joins TRBV7-8 and TRBJ2-2, with 11 bases lining up with TRBD1. This specimen was peripheral blood, taken 28 days after the second AZD1222 dose. CDR3 sequence reads: CASSYGQGAAGELFF. CDR3 DNA sequence: TGTGCCAGCAGCTATGGACAGGGGGCTGCCGGGGAGCTGTTTTTT.